The entry below describes one T cell receptor (beta chain). The sample originates from a study of blood T cells in healthy people across ages. Primers used in a second PCR of about 6 to 11 cycles were a sample-barcoded 5' primer and a J-beta primer mix. Using its own MiXCR run on the 5' RACE reads, TCRdb lists one record per CDR3 protein. Among over a million distinct CDR3 sequences listed, 40% to 55% were seen once. The germline gives CDR1 SGDLS, CDR2 YYNGEE. With 3 bases removed from V and 10 bases from J, the gap between germline ends came to 18 bases. CDR3 length equals 14 residues. The sample taken for sequencing was blood. The chain employs TRBV9 and TRBJ2-3; tentative D call: TRBD2 (6 bases). The TCR originated in a woman aged 55 to 70 in good health. The CDR3 region has the DNA TGTGCCAGCAGCGCCGCCGGGGAGGTAACGGCGCAGTATTTT. It translates to CASSAAGEVTAQYF.